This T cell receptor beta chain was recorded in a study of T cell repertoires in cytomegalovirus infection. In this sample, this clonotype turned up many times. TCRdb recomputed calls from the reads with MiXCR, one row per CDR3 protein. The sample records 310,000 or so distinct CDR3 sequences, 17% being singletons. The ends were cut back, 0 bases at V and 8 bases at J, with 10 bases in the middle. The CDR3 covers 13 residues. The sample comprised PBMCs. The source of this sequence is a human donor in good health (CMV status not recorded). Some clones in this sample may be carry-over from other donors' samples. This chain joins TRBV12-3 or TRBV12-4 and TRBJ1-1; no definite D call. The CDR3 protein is CASSLAPQLEAFF. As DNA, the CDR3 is TGTGCCAGCAGTTTAGCGCCCCAACTAGAAGCTTTCTTT.